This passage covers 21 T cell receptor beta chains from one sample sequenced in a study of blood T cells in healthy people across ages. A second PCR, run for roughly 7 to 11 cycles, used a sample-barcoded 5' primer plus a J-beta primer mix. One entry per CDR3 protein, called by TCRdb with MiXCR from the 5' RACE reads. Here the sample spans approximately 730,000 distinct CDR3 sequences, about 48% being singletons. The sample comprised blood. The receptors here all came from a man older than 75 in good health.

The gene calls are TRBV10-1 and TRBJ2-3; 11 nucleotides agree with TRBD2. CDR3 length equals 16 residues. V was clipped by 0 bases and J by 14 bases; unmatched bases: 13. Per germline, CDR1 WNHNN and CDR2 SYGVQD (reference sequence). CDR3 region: CASSESTSGSGRYAYF. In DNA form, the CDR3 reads TGCGCCAGCAGTGAGTCAACTAGCGGGAGTGGTAGATACGCGTATTTT.

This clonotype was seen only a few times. The CDR3 DNA is TGCAGCGCAGGACAGGGAGAGCTTGGCTACACCTTC. Residues: CSAGQGELGYTF. The V and J genes are TRBV29-1 and TRBJ1-2, with 8 nucleotides matching TRBD1. CDR3 length: 12 residues. V shed 7 bases, J shed 7 bases, and the junction held 8 bases outside the gene matches. The germline V gene has CDR1 SQVTM and CDR2 ANQGSEA.

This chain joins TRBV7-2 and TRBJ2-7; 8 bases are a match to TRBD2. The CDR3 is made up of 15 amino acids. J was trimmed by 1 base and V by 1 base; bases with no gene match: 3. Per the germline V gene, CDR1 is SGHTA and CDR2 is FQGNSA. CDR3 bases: TGTGCCAGCAGCTTAGGACTAGCGCCTTCCTACGAGCAGTACTTC. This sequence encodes CASSLGLAPSYEQYF.

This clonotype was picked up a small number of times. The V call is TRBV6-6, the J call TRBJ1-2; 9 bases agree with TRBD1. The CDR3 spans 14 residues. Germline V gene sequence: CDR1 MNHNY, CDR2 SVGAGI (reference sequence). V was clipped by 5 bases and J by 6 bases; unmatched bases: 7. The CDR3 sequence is CASSAGTGFNGYTF. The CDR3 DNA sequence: TGTGCCAGCAGTGCCGGGACAGGGTTTAATGGCTACACCTTC.

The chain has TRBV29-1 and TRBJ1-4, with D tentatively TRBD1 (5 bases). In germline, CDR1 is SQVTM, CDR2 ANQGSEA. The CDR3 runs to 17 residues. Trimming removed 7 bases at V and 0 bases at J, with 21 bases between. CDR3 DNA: TGCAGCGCCCACTGGTTGGGGAGGGGAGCAACTAATGAAAAACTGTTTTTT. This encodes CSAHWLGRGATNEKLFF. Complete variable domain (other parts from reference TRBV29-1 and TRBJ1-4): SAVISQKPSRDICQRGTSLTIQCQVDSQVTMMFWYRQQPGQSLTLIATANQGSEATYESGFVIDKFPISRPNLTFSTLTVSNMSPEDSSIYLCSAHWLGRGATNEKLFFGSGTQLSVL.

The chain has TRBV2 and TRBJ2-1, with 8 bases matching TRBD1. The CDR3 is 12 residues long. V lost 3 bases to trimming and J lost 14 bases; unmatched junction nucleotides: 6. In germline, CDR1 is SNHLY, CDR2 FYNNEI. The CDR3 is CASSDAQGAEFF. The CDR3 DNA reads TGTGCCAGCAGTGATGCGCAGGGGGCGGAGTTCTTC.

CDR3 nucleotide sequence: TGCAGCGTAGCTCGTAGACTAGCTCCCAACGAGCAGTACTTC. It yields the protein CSVARRLAPNEQYF. The chain links TRBV29-1 to TRBJ2-7; 7 nucleotides agree with TRBD2. Germline CDR1 reads SQVTM; CDR2 reads ANQGSEA. V lost 6 bases and J lost 5; bases outside the gene matches: 13. The CDR3 is 14 amino acids.

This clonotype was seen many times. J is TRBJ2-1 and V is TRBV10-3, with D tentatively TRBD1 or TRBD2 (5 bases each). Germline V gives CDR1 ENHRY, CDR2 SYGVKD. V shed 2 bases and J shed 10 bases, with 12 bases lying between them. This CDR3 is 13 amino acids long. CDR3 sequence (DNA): TGTGCCATCAGTGAGCCGGGGCCAGGGGAGCAGTTCTTC. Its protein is CAISEPGPGEQFF.

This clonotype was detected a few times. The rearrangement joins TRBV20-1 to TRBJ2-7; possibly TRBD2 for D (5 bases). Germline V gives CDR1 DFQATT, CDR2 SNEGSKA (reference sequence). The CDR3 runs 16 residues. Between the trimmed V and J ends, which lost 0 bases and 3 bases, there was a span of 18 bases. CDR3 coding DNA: TGCAGTGCTAGAGATCCAGGAGCTAGCAGAGACTACGAGCAGTACTTC. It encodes CSARDPGASRDYEQYF.

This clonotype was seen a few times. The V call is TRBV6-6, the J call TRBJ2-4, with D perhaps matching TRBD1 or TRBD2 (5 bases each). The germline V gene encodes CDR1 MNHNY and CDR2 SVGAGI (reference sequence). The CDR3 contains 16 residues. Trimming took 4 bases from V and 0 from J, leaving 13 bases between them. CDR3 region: CASSSGTAGAKNIQYF. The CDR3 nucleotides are TGTGCCAGCAGTTCCGGGACCGCCGGAGCCAAAAACATTCAGTACTTC.

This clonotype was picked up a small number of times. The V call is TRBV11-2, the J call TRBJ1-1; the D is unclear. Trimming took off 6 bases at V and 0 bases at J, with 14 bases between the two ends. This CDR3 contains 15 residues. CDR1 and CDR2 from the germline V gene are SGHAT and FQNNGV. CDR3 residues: CASRDGPGLNTEAFF. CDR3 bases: TGTGCCAGCAGAGACGGTCCGGGCCTGAACACTGAAGCTTTCTTT.

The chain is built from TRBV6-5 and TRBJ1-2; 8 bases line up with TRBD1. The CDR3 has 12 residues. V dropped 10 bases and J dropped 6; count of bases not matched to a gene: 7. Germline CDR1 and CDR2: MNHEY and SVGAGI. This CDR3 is CATRQGINGYTF. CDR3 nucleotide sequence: TGTGCCACCCGACAGGGGATAAATGGCTACACCTTC.

The CDR3 reads CAISESVGSNYGYTF. CDR3 nucleotide sequence: TGTGCCATCAGTGAGTCGGTAGGATCCAACTATGGCTACACCTTC. The chain is built from TRBV10-3 and TRBJ1-2; D not certain. This CDR3 spans 15 amino acids. Germline V gives CDR1 ENHRY, CDR2 SYGVKD. Between the trimmed V and J ends, which lost 0 bases and 2 bases, there was a span of 10 bases.

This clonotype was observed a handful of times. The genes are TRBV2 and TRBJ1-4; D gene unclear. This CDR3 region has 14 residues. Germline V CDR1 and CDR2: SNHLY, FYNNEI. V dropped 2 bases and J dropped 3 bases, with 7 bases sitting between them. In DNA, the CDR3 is TGTGCCAGCAGTGAACAGAAAGCTAATGAAAAACTGTTTTTT. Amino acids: CASSEQKANEKLFF.

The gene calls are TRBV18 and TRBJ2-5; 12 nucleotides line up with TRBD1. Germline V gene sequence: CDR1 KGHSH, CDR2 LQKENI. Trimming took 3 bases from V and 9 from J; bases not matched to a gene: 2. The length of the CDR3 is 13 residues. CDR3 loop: CASSPGTGGAQYF. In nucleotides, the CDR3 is TGTGCCAGCTCACCCGGGACAGGGGGCGCCCAGTACTTC.

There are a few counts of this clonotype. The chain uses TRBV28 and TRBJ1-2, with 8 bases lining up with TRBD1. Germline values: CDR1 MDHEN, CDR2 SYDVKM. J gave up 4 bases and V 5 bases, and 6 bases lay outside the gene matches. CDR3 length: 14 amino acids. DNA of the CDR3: TGTGCCAGCAGTCCCCAGGGGGCGGGCTATGGCTACACCTTC. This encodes CASSPQGAGYGYTF.

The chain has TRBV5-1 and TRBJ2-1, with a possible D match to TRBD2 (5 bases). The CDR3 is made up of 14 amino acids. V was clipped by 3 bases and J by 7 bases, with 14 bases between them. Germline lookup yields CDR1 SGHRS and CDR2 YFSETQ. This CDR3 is CASSSSGGSNEQFF. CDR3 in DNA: TGCGCCAGCAGCTCGAGCGGAGGCAGTAATGAGCAGTTCTTC.

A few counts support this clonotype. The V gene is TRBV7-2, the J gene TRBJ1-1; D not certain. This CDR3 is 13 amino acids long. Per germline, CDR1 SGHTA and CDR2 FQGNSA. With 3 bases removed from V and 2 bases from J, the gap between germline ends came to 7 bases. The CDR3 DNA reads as TGTGCCAGCAGCTTCAACCTAAACACTGAAGCTTTCTTT. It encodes CASSFNLNTEAFF.

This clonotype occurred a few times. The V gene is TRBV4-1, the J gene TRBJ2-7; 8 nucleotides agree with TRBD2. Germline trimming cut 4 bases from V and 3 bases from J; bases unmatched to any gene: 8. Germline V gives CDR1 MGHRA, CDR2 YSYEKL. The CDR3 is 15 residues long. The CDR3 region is CASSPREGIGYEQYF. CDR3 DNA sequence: TGCGCCAGCAGCCCCCGGGAGGGTATAGGCTACGAGCAGTACTTC.

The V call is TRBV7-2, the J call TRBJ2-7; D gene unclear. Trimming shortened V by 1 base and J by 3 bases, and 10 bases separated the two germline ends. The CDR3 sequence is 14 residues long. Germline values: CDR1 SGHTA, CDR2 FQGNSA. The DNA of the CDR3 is TGTGCCAGCAGCTTAGGTGGCAGGAACTACGAGCAGTACTTC. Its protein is CASSLGGRNYEQYF.

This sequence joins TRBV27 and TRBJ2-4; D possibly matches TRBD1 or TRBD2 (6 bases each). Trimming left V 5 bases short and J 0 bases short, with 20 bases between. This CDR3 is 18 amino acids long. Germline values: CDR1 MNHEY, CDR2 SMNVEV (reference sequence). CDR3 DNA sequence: TGTGCCAGCAGTCCCCCCCGAGGGGGAGGCTCAGCCAAAAACATTCAGTACTTC. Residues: CASSPPRGGGSAKNIQYF.